The present TCR beta chain was sequenced within a study of post-analysis software for immune sequencing data (dated by TCRdb to 2013 to 2016). A note on the overall study: Disease courses on record covered relapsing-remitting, secondary progressive and progressive-relapsing multiple sclerosis, though some patients had no subtype annotation. The patient repertoires were compared against 11 previously published healthy control repertoires obtained from donors aged about 6 to 28 years. A subset of samples was prepared in parallel using single-end sample barcoding, then pooled and co-amplified after Illumina adapter ligation.

The method behind the library was PCR. The sequencing machine was an Illumina HiSeq 2500. To reduce PCR and sequencing biases, unique molecular identifiers were incorporated into the TCR beta cDNA libraries. Every 1 to 10 million input T cells yielded 500,000 or so cDNA molecules, meaning each molecule approximated one T cell. The same protocol used for the earlier healthy control dataset was applied to prepare and sequence the patient libraries. Within a given batch, samples were prepared together, multiplexed and sequenced on the same HiSeq lane. The authors processed their data as follows. Raw barcoded reads were processed with MIGEC, discarding single-read molecular identifier groups before consensus assembly and CDR3 extraction. VDJtools was used for post-analysis of the clonotype tables, and diversity was normalized by down-sampling every dataset to the size of the smallest sample. Repertoire overlap clustering matched CDR3 amino acid but not nucleotide sequences to correct batch-related cross-sample contamination. TCRdb passed the public sequencing reads through fastp at Q25 and MiXCR, retaining productive beta sequences. Records with the same CDR3 protein are collapsed into one entry carrying the most frequent genes and DNA. The V and J calls follow TCRdb's processing rather than the paper's. The sample profile shows about half a million distinct CDR3 sequences; approximately 34% of them were found once. The ten largest clones add up to roughly 6% of the sample.

Only a few counts were recorded for this clonotype. The clone's antigen remains unknown. Nothing much larger sits one base from this clone, and base qualities are not available. Summary of the overall study and its limitations: Compared with controls, multiple sclerosis patients had significantly lower normalized Chao1 diversity, a finding suggesting substantial peripheral T-cell clonal expansion. The multiple sclerosis patient group was slightly younger than the control group. When samples were clustered directly using the F measure, samples prepared in the same batch co-clustered strongly, which prompted a batch-effect correction. Four or five TRBV segments, including TRBV5-6, TRBV5-1 and TRBV20-1, were significantly more frequent in patients than controls.

To demonstrate the VDJtools post-analysis software, the study profiled TCR beta repertoires from the peripheral blood of about 13 young patients with multiple sclerosis. The multiple sclerosis patients were children and adolescents ranging in age from about 6 to 16 years. Here V drops 0 bases and J drops 0 bases, and the junction holds 13 bases not matched to any gene. For CDR1 and CDR2, the germline V gene (reference sequence) lists LGHDT and YNNKEL. The CDR3 holds 19 amino acids from the cysteine to the phenylalanine. The sequence is cut down to CDR3 DNA, 57 bases in frame from base 1. This sequence uses TRBV3-1 and TRBJ2-7; the junction holds 8 bases that match TRBD1. This TCR was recovered from a girl younger than 18 with multiple sclerosis. Input material: blood. The DNA reads TGTGCCAGCAGCCAAGATAGAGAAGGCAGGGGGCAAAACTCCTACGAGCAGTACTTC. The resulting protein is CASSQDREGRGQNSYEQYF.